The following is a T cell receptor beta chain sequence with its context. Its antigen is not yet known. Nothing much larger sits one base from this clone, and base qualities are not available. Receptor libraries were prepared by PCR. The reads were generated on an Illumina HiSeq 4000. Bulk TCR libraries were prepared as previously described, using TCR primers listed in Table S5. Purification of total RNA was performed with the Qiagen AllPrep DNA/RNA kit. Before any analysis, reads coming from multiple sequencing runs of the same library were combined into one pool. The original methods were these. Reads were retained only if an exact TCR constant sequence was present, and the retained reads were trimmed to 150 nt and grouped according to their 12-nt molecular barcodes. Reads inside each barcode group were sub-clustered using a 15% Levenshtein threshold, and a quality-weighted consensus sequence was constructed for each RNA molecule. Non-functional sequences were filtered out, along with any lower-count sequence sitting one edit away from another sequence. Based on a fit of two negative binomial distributions, barcode sub-clusters having less than 20% of the maximum read count were discarded. The public reads were run again by TCRdb, first through fastp at Q25 and then through MiXCR, and only productive beta chains were kept. All rows with the same CDR3 protein become a single entry with the most common DNA and genes. The V and J calls, along with clone size, are taken from TCRdb and not from the paper's own processing. Here the sample has about 640,000 distinct CDR3 sequences; approximately 20% occur a single time. Roughly 0.9% of the sample comes from the top ten.

This entry belongs to a study of molecular identifiers for immune sequencing clone quantification (dated by TCRdb to 2016 to 2019). For the study in its entirety: For a replicate experiment, RNA from roughly 18,000 or 92,000 naive CD8 T cells was divided into five aliquots, and four of the five aliquots were sequenced. The study was a methods study using CD8 T cells to benchmark molecular-identifier clustering-based TCR repertoire sequencing (MIDCIRS) and TCR RNA copy counting.

Including cysteine and phenylalanine, the CDR3 has 16 amino acids. The DNA shown is the 48-base CDR3, in frame from base 1. Germline trimming: 6 bases from V, 3 bases from J; junction bases outside gene matches: 12. Libraries of naive CD8 T cells were built from anywhere between roughly 17,000 and 1,000,000 sorted cells, with 10%, 30% or 50% of the purified RNA used. Naive CD8 T cells, defined as CD8+CD4-CCR7+CD45RA+, were FACS-sorted into RLT Plus buffer on a BD FACSAria II. To test detection sensitivity, Jurkat RNA equivalent to over 8 TCR copies was spiked into samples of about 18,000-1,000,000 naive CD8 T cells. Enrichment of CD8 T cells was performed with RosetteSep CD8+ T Cell Enrichment Cocktail and Ficoll-Paque, after which ACK red cell lysis was carried out. What the work shows at the level of the full study, not this receptor alone: The sizes of highly expanded clones could end up underestimated when identical TCR molecules share a barcode. Even against a background of 850,000 to 1,000,000 naive CD8 T cells, spiked-in Jurkat TCR RNA amounting to a single cell's worth was reported to be detectable. About 3 recovered TCR RNA copies per cell were obtained by modeling, versus roughly 10 by digital PCR, implying a capture efficiency of around 28%. Naive libraries contained spiked-in Jurkat TCR RNA (approximately ten copies' worth), which is not part of the donor repertoire. Without barcode sub-clustering, chimeric consensus sequences inflated TCR diversity; chimeras reached as high as 47%. In CMV-specific effector cells, clones with more than 20 RNA copies accounted for over 98% of molecules, whereas in naive cells such clones accounted for under 1%.

The rearranged chain carries TRBV12-3 or TRBV12-4 and TRBJ2-5; TRBD2 lines up with 8 middle nucleotides. The receptor was derived from a human donor in good health. Some libraries in this study had Jurkat cell RNA spiked in. The specimen sequenced was naive CD8+ T cells from blood, with Jurkat cell RNA spiked in. What this sample's cell subset or site label stands for: FACS-sorted CD8+CD4-CCR7+CD45RA+ naive T cells. The CDR3 region: CASSRSPGRGEETQYF. The nucleotides read TGTGCCAGCAGCCGTTCCCCTGGGCGGGGGGAAGAGACCCAGTACTTC.